These T cell receptor beta chains were read from a single sample in a study of blood T cell repertoires in COVID-19. Assay used: immunoSEQ multiplex PCR; TCRdb lists only in-frame clones, some missing. The table lists 97,000 or so clones, just under 85% of them singletons. The sequencing input was peripheral blood. Source of these receptors: a man aged 40-49 years with active or convalescent COVID-19. The CDR3 runs from the conserved cysteine through the conserved F or W. The order of the fields is D gene, J gene, clone size, V gene, CDR3 DNA, CDR3 protein. The D gene is left open where the match is weak. Expanded clones get a size class; other rows say once, few or many, or leave the size out.

.	TRBJ1-5	few	TRBV15	TGTGCCACCTCTCGAGACAATCAGCCCCAGCATTTT	CATSRDNQPQHF
.	TRBJ1-3	.	TRBV5-8	TGTGCCAGCAGCAGCGGAGCGATCTCTGGAAACACCATATATTTT	CASSSGAISGNTIYF
TRBD1	TRBJ2-1	.	TRBV9	TGTGCCAGCAGCGCCACGGGACAGGGCTACAATGAGCAGTTCTTC	CASSATGQGYNEQFF
.	TRBJ2-7	.	TRBV21-1	TGTGCCAGCAGCAAAGCCGACGGGGTTTCCTACGAGCAGTACTTC	CASSKADGVSYEQYF
TRBD2	TRBJ2-5	.	TRBV5-6	TGTGCCAGCAGCCCGAGCGGGGGGACCTCTGAGACCCAGTACTTC	CASSPSGGTSETQYF
.	TRBJ1-2	.	TRBV5-6	TGTGCCAGCAGCTCTCCGGGCTATGGCTACACCTTC	CASSSPGYGYTF
.	TRBJ2-3	.	TRBV27	TGTGCCAGCAATCCCGCGGGACAGTTTCATTCAGATACGCAGTATTTT	CASNPAGQFHSDTQYF
TRBD1	TRBJ2-1	.	TRBV5-1	TGCGCCAGCCGGACAGGGTCCGACGATGAGCAGTTCTTC	CASRTGSDDEQFF
.	TRBJ1-4	.	TRBV28	TGTGCCAGCAGTCCGCCACAGGGTTCTAATGAAAAACTGTTTTTT	CASSPPQGSNEKLFF
.	TRBJ2-1	.	TRBV5-6	TGTGCCAGCAGCGTACAGGGTTACAATGAGCAGTTCTTC	CASSVQGYNEQFF
TRBD1	TRBJ1-5	.	TRBV28	TGTGCCAGCAGTACAGGGGGCTTGGGCAATCAGCCCCAGCATTTT	CASSTGGLGNQPQHF
TRBD1	TRBJ1-4	.	TRBV19	TGTGCCACCAGAAACAGGGGTAGGGGTGAAAAACTGTTTTTT	CATRNRGRGEKLFF
.	TRBJ2-1	.	TRBV7-8	TGTGCCAGCAGTCCACCGGGACTCGGGGCACGAGAGCAGTTCTTC	CASSPPGLGAREQFF
.	TRBJ1-4	.	TRBV15	TGTGCCACCTCCAGGGGCCCTAATGAAAAACTGTTTTTT	CATSRGPNEKLFF
.	TRBJ1-4	few	TRBV4-1	TGCGCCAGCAGCCCGGCGGGCCTTCCGAATGAAAAACTGTTTTTT	CASSPAGLPNEKLFF
.	TRBJ1-1	.	TRBV6-1	TGTGCCAGCAGTGACGACATAAGCAAAGCTTTCTTT	CASSDDISKAFF
.	TRBJ2-3	.	TRBV10-2	TGCGCCAGCGCTGGGAGTTACACAGATACGCAGTATTTT	CASAGSYTDTQYF
.	TRBJ1-5	.	TRBV6-2/TRBV6-3	TGTGCCAGCAGTCTTGCGGTGGTTCAAGGACAGCCCCAGCATTTT	CASSLAVVQGQPQHF
.	TRBJ1-5	.	TRBV10-2	TGCGCCAGCTCAGATGGGGCGGGAATGGGCAGCAATCAGCCCCAGCATTTT	CASSDGAGMGSNQPQHF
.	TRBJ1-5	few	TRBV19	TGTGCCAGTAGTTCAAAAAGGGCAGGGGCGGGTCAGCCCCAGCATTTT	CASSSKRAGAGQPQHF
TRBD1	TRBJ2-1	.	TRBV7-9	TGTGCCAGCAGCACCCGGACAGGGTACAATGAGCAGTTCTTC	CASSTRTGYNEQFF
TRBD1	TRBJ1-4	.	TRBV6-5	TGTGCCAGCAAGCGGGACAGGGGGCCTTTGGAAAAACTGTTTTTT	CASKRDRGPLEKLFF
.	TRBJ1-4	once	TRBV6-5	TGTGCCAGCAGTCCAACTAGGACCGTTGAAAAACTGTTTTTT	CASSPTRTVEKLFF
.	TRBJ1-6	.	TRBV28	TGTGCCAGCAGTTCACTTACAGGGATAGGTGGATCACCCCTCCACTTT	CASSSLTGIGGSPLHF
TRBD2	TRBJ2-3	.	TRBV6-5	TGTGCCAGTCGCTTAGCGGGGGGGTGGACAGATACGCAGTATTTT	CASRLAGGWTDTQYF
.	TRBJ1-2	few	TRBV18	TGTGCCAGCTCACCATTTCGATTAGGAACAGATCATGGCTACACCTTC	CASSPFRLGTDHGYTF
TRBD1	TRBJ2-7	.	TRBV6-5	TGTGCCAGCAGCCCACGACAGGGCATTACCTACGAGCAGTACTTC	CASSPRQGITYEQYF
TRBD1	TRBJ1-2	.	TRBV19	TGTGCCAGTAGTATTTCCGGGACAGGGGCTGGCTACACCTTC	CASSISGTGAGYTF
.	TRBJ1-6	.	TRBV27	TGTGCCAGTTCCCAAGGGGGTAATAATTCACCCCTCCACTTT	CASSQGGNNSPLHF
.	TRBJ1-3	.	TRBV18	TGTGCCAGCTCACCAATAACAGGGAGGGAAAACACCATATATTTT	CASSPITGRENTIYF
TRBD1	TRBJ1-3	.	TRBV7-9	TGTGCCAGCAGCCTCGGGACAGGGCAAGGAAACACCATATATTTT	CASSLGTGQGNTIYF
.	TRBJ1-3	.	TRBV30	TGTGCCTGGAGTATCTACTCTGGAAACACCATATATTTT	CAWSIYSGNTIYF